A single sample is the source of the 27 T cell receptor beta chains below, sequenced in a study of blood T cell repertoires in COVID-19. Clones were read by immunoSEQ multiplex PCR, and TCRdb kept only the in-frame ones, dropping some. The sample consists of about 150,000 clones, about 89% of them appearing once. Sequencing input: peripheral blood. Receptor source: a man in his forties or fifties with acute or convalescent COVID-19.

The J gene is TRBJ2-3, the V gene TRBV5-1; possibly TRBD2 for D (5 bases). Trimming took off 4 bases at V and 2 bases at J, with 14 bases between the two ends. CDR3 length: 15 amino acids. In germline, CDR1 is SGHRS, CDR2 YFSETQ. As DNA, the CDR3 is TGCGCCAGCAGCCCTGGGCACGGACTCACAGATACGCAGTATTTT. As protein: CASSPGHGLTDTQYF.

The chain uses TRBV6-1 and TRBJ1-2; D perhaps matches TRBD1 (5 bases). Looked up from germline, CDR1 is MNHNS and CDR2 is SASEGT. Between the trimmed V and J ends, which lost 1 base and 7 bases, there was a span of 10 bases. There are 13 residues in the CDR3. CDR3 residues: CASSEGRGFGYTF. The CDR3 DNA follows: TGTGCCAGCAGTGAAGGTAGGGGCTTTGGCTACACCTTC.

This chain uses TRBV10-3 with TRBJ2-6; 10 nucleotides line up with TRBD1. The CDR3 is made up of 16 amino acids. The J segment lost 3 bases and the V segment lost 5 bases, leaving 4 bases of the junction unmatched. Germline V lookup: CDR1 ENHRY, CDR2 SYGVKD. The DNA for the CDR3 is TGTGCCATCAGTAGACAGGGGGCCGGTGGGGCCAACGTCCTGACTTTC. The encoded protein is CAISRQGAGGANVLTF.

The J gene is TRBJ2-1, the V gene TRBV7-9, with 7 bases aligning to TRBD2. Looked up from germline, CDR1 is SEHNR and CDR2 is FQNEAQ (reference sequence). The CDR3 is made up of 16 amino acids. V shed 5 bases, J shed 7 bases, and the junction held 14 bases outside the gene matches. DNA of the CDR3: TGTGCCAGCAGCGGCATCCGGAGCCTCGGGGGGAATGAGCAGTTCTTC. It translates to CASSGIRSLGGNEQFF.

This rearrangement joins TRBV7-9 to TRBJ2-5; tentative D call: TRBD1 (6 bases). V was trimmed by 6 bases and J by 2 bases, leaving 16 bases between them. Germline CDR1 and CDR2: SEHNR and FQNEAQ (reference sequence). The CDR3 consists of 15 residues. The CDR3 here is CASSPGQRRQETQYF. For the CDR3, the DNA is TGTGCCAGCAGTCCCGGACAGCGAAGACAAGAGACCCAGTACTTC.

This clone was recorded only once. The chain couples TRBV9 to TRBJ2-2; D is unresolved. Germline assignment: CDR1 SGDLS and CDR2 YYNGEE. The CDR3 consists of 15 residues. V lost 0 bases and J 6 bases, leaving 12 bases between the germline ends. The CDR3 sequence is CASSVEDEDSGELFF. The CDR3 nucleotides are TGTGCCAGCAGCGTAGAAGATGAGGATTCCGGGGAGCTGTTTTTT.

The V call is TRBV6-5, the J call TRBJ1-2; D remains unclear. V lost 4 bases to trimming and J lost 6 bases, with 18 bases between them. Germline assignment: CDR1 MNHEY and CDR2 SVGAGI. The CDR3 is made up of 15 amino acids. CDR3 region: CASSFDLDEGDGYTF. In nucleotides, the CDR3 is TGTGCCAGCAGTTTCGACTTAGACGAGGGCGATGGCTACACCTTC.

This chain uses TRBV3-1 (or the pseudogene TRBV3-2) with TRBJ2-5; 9 nucleotides align to TRBD2. Germline CDR1 and CDR2: LGHDT and YNNKEL (reference sequence). The CDR3 length is 15 residues. V gave up 8 bases and J gave up 4 bases; unmatched junction bases: 11. CDR3 in DNA: TGTGCCAGCGAACCTCTTGGGCGGGAGGGAGAGACCCAGTACTTC. This sequence encodes CASEPLGREGETQYF.

This clone showed up just once. The J gene is TRBJ2-6, the V gene TRBV7-2, with a tentative D call TRBD2 (6 bases). Germline V gene lookup returns CDR1 SGHTA and CDR2 FQGNSA. Trimming cost V 0 bases and J 0 bases, with 9 bases left between them. This CDR3 comprises 17 residues. CDR3 coding DNA: TGTGCCAGCAGCTTAGCGGGGGGTGCCTCTGGGGCCAACGTCCTGACTTTC. Translation gives CASSLAGGASGANVLTF.

The chain joins TRBV4-1 to TRBJ2-2, with TRBD1 as a possible D gene (6 bases). The CDR3 spans 15 residues. Trimming removed 4 bases from V and 0 bases from J, with 9 bases in between. Germline assignment: CDR1 MGHRA and CDR2 YSYEKL. The CDR3 protein is CASSLGTPNTGELFF. Here the CDR3 DNA reads TGCGCCAGCAGCCTCGGGACACCGAACACCGGGGAGCTGTTTTTT.

This chain connects TRBV7-8 to TRBJ1-4, with 9 bases lining up with TRBD1. The CDR3 runs to 15 residues. Germline V lookup: CDR1 SGHVS, CDR2 FQNEAQ. The J segment lost 5 bases and the V segment lost 5 bases, leaving 6 bases of the junction unmatched. The CDR3 DNA follows: TGTGCCAGCAGCCTCCTGGGACAGGGAAATGAAAAACTGTTTTTT. Protein sequence: CASSLLGQGNEKLFF.

The chain links TRBV9 to TRBJ1-5, with 9 positions matching TRBD1. The CDR3 spans 14 residues. Germline loops: CDR1 SGDLS, CDR2 YYNGEE. Unmatched junction bases numbered 2, after V lost 3 bases and J lost 4 bases. The CDR3 nucleotides are TGTGCCAGCAGCGGGGACAGGGAAAATCAGCCCCAGCATTTT. It specifies CASSGDRENQPQHF.

This rearrangement joins TRBV29-1 to TRBJ2-1; 7 nucleotides match TRBD1. This CDR3 is 15 amino acids long. Trimming at V came to 3 bases and at J to 0 bases, leaving 5 bases not matched to a gene. Germline CDR1 SQVTM, CDR2 ANQGSEA. The CDR3 DNA reads TGCAGCGTTGATACGGACAGGAGCTCCTACAATGAGCAGTTCTTC. It is translated as CSVDTDRSSYNEQFF.

This chain links TRBV28 with TRBJ1-5; perhaps TRBD1 as D (6 bases). This CDR3 spans 13 amino acids. Germline V gene sequence: CDR1 MDHEN, CDR2 SYDVKM. The ends were cut back, 6 bases at V and 3 bases at J, with 9 bases in the middle. The CDR3 loop is CASSQGFNQPQHF. The CDR3 nucleotides are TGTGCCAGCAGCCAGGGGTTCAATCAGCCCCAGCATTTT.

The chain combines TRBV6-5 with TRBJ2-6, with D hard to call. Germline V CDR1 and CDR2: MNHEY, SVGAGI. Trimming took 8 bases from V and 3 from J, leaving 8 bases between them. CDR3 size: 13 residues. In DNA, the CDR3 is TGTGCCAGCCTCCTCGTTGGGGCCAACGTCCTGACTTTC. This gives the protein CASLLVGANVLTF.

The chain is built from TRBV9 and TRBJ1-2; TRBD1 aligns across 8 bases. The CDR3 contains 19 residues. Germline assignment: CDR1 SGDLS and CDR2 YYNGEE. Losses at the gene ends were 0 bases for V and 1 base for J; bases not matched to a gene: 14. The CDR3 region is CASSVGILGRTGLNYGYTF. DNA for the CDR3: TGTGCCAGCAGCGTAGGAATCCTAGGCAGGACAGGGCTTAACTATGGCTACACCTTC.

The rearrangement joins TRBV3-1 (or the pseudogene TRBV3-2) to TRBJ1-2; no definite D call. The CDR3 has 17 residues. CDR1 and CDR2 (germline): LGHDT, YNNKEL (reference sequence). V lost 0 bases and J 5 bases, leaving 19 bases between the germline ends. This CDR3 is CASSQDVRNRPLYGYTF. CDR3 nucleotides: TGTGCCAGCAGCCAAGATGTACGGAACAGACCTCTTTATGGCTACACCTTC.

Details on this clone: This sample includes further DNA sequences coding for the same CDR3. J is TRBJ2-3 and V is TRBV7-9, with TRBD2 matching 8 bases. Germline CDR1 and CDR2: SEHNR and FQNEAQ (reference sequence). This CDR3 has 16 amino acids. Trimming cost V 0 bases and J 0 bases; bases outside gene matches: 2. CDR3: CASSLASGTSTDTQYF. The CDR3 DNA sequence: TGTGCCAGCAGCTTAGCTAGCGGGACTAGCACAGATACGCAGTATTTT.

The gene calls are TRBV28 and TRBJ2-5; D not resolved. V gave up 3 bases and J gave up 2 bases, with 13 bases separating them. Germline V gene data show CDR1 as MDHEN and CDR2 as SYDVKM. The CDR3 runs 15 residues. The DNA of the CDR3 is TGTGCCAGCAGTTTTCTGGGCCTCCCTCAAGAGACCCAGTACTTC. Translation: CASSFLGLPQETQYF.

The gene calls are TRBV18 and TRBJ1-1; the match to TRBD1 covers 9 bases. The CDR3 length is 12 residues. Trimming removed 7 bases from V and 8 bases from J; junction bases left unmatched: 5. CDR1 and CDR2 (germline): KGHSH, LQKENI. CDR3: CASWTGEGEAFF. For the CDR3, the DNA is TGTGCCAGCTGGACAGGGGAGGGAGAAGCTTTCTTT.

The chain couples TRBV27 to TRBJ2-5, with D maybe TRBD1 (5 bases). Trimming removed 4 bases at V and 5 bases at J, with 8 bases between. Germline V gives CDR1 MNHEY, CDR2 SMNVEV (reference sequence). The length of the CDR3 is 12 residues. Here the CDR3 DNA reads TGTGCCAGCAGTTCCTCAGGGGAGACCCAGTACTTC. Translated: CASSSSGETQYF.

The chain links TRBV10-3 to TRBJ2-7; 7 bases map to TRBD1. Germline V gene sequence: CDR1 ENHRY, CDR2 SYGVKD. The CDR3 runs 14 residues. V was clipped by 2 bases and J by 2 bases; unmatched bases: 3. For the CDR3, the DNA is TGTGCCATCAGTGAGACCGGACAGGCCTACGAGCAGTACTTC. This encodes CAISETGQAYEQYF.

This clone was recorded a few times. V gene TRBV7-3 combines with J gene TRBJ2-1; 12 nucleotides agree with TRBD1. With 6 bases clipped from V and 10 bases from J, the junction kept 7 bases outside the gene matches. This CDR3 is built from 14 residues. Germline V CDR1 and CDR2: SGHTA, FQGTGA. In nucleotides, the CDR3 is TGTGCCAGCAGTCCGGGACAGGGGGCAGGGGAGCAGTTCTTC. Residues: CASSPGQGAGEQFF.

This chain joins TRBV28 and TRBJ2-7, with D possibly matching TRBD2 (6 bases). The germline V gene has CDR1 MDHEN and CDR2 SYDVKM. Trimming took off 7 bases at V and 6 bases at J, with 19 bases between the two ends. The CDR3 consists of 14 residues. The chain's CDR3 is CASTGGSLSSEQYV. CDR3 DNA: TGTGCCAGCACAGGAGGGTCCCTTAGCTCCGAGCAGTACGTC.

This sequence joins TRBV25-1 and TRBJ2-7; tentative D call: TRBD1 (6 bases). CDR1 and CDR2 from the germline V gene are MGHDK and SYGVNS. This CDR3 is built from 13 residues. The V gene lost 4 bases and the J gene lost 2 bases, with 9 bases spanning the gap. The CDR3, as DNA: TGTGCCAGCAGTGCAGGGGAAACCTACGAGCAGTACTTC. This translates into CASSAGETYEQYF.

This rearrangement joins TRBV9 to TRBJ2-3; 10 bases agree with TRBD2. The V and J ends lost 4 bases and 5 bases, in that order; junction bases with no gene match: 7. Germline V lookup: CDR1 SGDLS, CDR2 YYNGEE. The CDR3 sequence is 15 residues long. Here the CDR3 DNA reads TGTGCCAGCAGCATAGAAGCGGGGGGGCGAGATACGCAGTATTTT. Its translation is CASSIEAGGRDTQYF.

Of note for this clone: The sample contains more than one DNA sequence encoding this CDR3. This chain links TRBV9 with TRBJ2-5, with 7 bases lining up with TRBD2. The CDR3 covers 13 residues. Trimming at V came to 2 bases and at J to 3 bases, leaving 1 base not matched to a gene. The germline V gene encodes CDR1 SGDLS and CDR2 YYNGEE. The CDR3, as DNA: TGTGCCAGCAGCGTGGGGGGGGAAGAGACCCAGTACTTC. It codes for CASSVGGEETQYF.